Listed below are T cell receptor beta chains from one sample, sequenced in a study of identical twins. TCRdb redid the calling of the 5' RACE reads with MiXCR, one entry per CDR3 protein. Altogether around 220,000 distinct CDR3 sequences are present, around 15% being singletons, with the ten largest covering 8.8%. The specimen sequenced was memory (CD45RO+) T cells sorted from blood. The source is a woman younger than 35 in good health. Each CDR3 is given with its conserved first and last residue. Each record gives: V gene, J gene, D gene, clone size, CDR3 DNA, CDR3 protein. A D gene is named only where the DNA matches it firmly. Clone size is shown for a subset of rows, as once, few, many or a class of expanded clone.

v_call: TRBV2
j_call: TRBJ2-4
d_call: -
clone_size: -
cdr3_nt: TGTGCCAGCAGTGACGTGCAGTTTGGAGGTTTAAAAAACATTCAGTACTTC
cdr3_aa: CASSDVQFGGLKNIQYF

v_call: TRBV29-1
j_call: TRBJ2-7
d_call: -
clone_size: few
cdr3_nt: TGCAGCGTACAGGACAGCACCTACGAGCAGTACTTC
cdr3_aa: CSVQDSTYEQYF

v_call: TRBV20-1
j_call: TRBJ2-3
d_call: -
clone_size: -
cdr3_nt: TGCAGTGCTAGAGATAGGGGACCACCAGATACGCAGTATTTT
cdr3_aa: CSARDRGPPDTQYF

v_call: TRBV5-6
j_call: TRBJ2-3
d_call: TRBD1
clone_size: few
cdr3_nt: TGTGCCAGCAGCTTGGCCGCGGGACAGGGGTACACAGATACGCAGTATTTT
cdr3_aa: CASSLAAGQGYTDTQYF

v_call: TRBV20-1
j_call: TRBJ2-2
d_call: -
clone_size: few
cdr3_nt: TGCAGTGCTAGAGATCGTGTGCCCGGGGAGCTGTTTTTT
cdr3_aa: CSARDRVPGELFF

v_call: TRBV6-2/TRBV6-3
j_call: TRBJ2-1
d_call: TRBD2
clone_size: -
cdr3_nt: TGTGCCAGCAGTTACGTAAGCGGGAGGGTCTACAATGAGCAGTTCTTC
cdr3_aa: CASSYVSGRVYNEQFF

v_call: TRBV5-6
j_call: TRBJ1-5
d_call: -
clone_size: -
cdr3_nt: TGTGCCAGCAGCTTAGATCTTATGCAGCCCCAGCATTTT
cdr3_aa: CASSLDLMQPQHF

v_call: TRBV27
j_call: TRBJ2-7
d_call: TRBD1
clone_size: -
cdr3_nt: TGTGCCAGCAGTTGGTCAGGGACAGGGGGCAGATACGAGCAGTACTTC
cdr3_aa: CASSWSGTGGRYEQYF

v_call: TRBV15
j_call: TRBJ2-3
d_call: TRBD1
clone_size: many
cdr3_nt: TGTGCCACCAGCAGAACGGCGACAGGGGGCATGCTCGATACGCAGTATTTT
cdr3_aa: CATSRTATGGMLDTQYF

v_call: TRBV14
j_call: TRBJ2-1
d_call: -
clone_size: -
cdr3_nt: TGTGCCAGCAGCCAAGGTCTCCGGGGGGAGCAGTTCTTC
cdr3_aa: CASSQGLRGEQFF

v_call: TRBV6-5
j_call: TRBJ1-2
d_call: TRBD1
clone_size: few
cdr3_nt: TGTGCCAGCAGTTACGGGCAGGGGGCAACGGCTAACTATGGCTACACCTTC
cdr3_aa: CASSYGQGATANYGYTF

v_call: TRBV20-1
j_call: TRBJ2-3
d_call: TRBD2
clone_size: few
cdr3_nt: TGCAGTGCTACACTAGCGGGGGGGATACTTTCCACAGATACGCAGTATTTT
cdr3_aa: CSATLAGGILSTDTQYF

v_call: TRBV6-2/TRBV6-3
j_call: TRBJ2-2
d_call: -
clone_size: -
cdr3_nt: TGTGCCAGCAACTCTGGGGAGGAGAGCGGGGAGCTGTTTTTT
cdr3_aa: CASNSGEESGELFF

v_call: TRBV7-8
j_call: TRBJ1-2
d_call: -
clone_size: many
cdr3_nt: TGTGCCAGCAGCCCCGTAAGACATGGCTACACCTTC
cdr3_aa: CASSPVRHGYTF

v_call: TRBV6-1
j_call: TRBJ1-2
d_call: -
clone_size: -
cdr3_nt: TGTGCCAGCAGGAGAGTCTATGGCTACACCTTC
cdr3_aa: CASRRVYGYTF

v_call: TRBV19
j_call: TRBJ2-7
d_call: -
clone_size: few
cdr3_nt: TGTGCCAGTAGTATAGGAAGGAGTGCCCGGGAGCAGTACTTC
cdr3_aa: CASSIGRSAREQYF

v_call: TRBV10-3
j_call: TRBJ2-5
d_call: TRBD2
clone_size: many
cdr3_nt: TGTGCCATCAGTGAGTGGGGACTAGCGGGAGCCTTACAAGAGACCCAGTACTTC
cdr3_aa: CAISEWGLAGALQETQYF

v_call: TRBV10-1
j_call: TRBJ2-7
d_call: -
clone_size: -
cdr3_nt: TGCGCCAGCAGTACCGGACTGGTCGGCGAGCAGTACTTC
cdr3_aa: CASSTGLVGEQYF

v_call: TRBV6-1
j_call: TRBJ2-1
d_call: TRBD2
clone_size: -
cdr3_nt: TGTGCCAGCAGTAAACCCCGGGCTAGCGGGAGGAATGAGCAGTTCTTC
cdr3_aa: CASSKPRASGRNEQFF

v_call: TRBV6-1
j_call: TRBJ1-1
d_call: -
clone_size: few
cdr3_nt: TGTGCCAGCAGCCAAAAACAACACACTGAAGCTTTCTTT
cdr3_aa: CASSQKQHTEAFF

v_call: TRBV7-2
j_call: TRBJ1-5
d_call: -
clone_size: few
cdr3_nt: TGTGCCAGCACGGTCTATGGCGGTAATCAGCCCCAGCATTTT
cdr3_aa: CASTVYGGNQPQHF

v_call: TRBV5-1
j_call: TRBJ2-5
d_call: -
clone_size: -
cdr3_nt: TGCGCCAGCAGCTTGGGGCAGAAACAAGAGACCCAGTACTTC
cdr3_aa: CASSLGQKQETQYF

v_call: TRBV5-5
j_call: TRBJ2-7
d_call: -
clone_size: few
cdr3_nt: TGTGCCAGCAGTAACCCCGGGAGCTACGAGCAGTACTTC
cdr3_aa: CASSNPGSYEQYF

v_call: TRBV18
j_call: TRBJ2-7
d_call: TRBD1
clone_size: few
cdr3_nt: TGTGCCAGCTCTCAGGGACAGGAATACGAGCAGTACTTC
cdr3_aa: CASSQGQEYEQYF

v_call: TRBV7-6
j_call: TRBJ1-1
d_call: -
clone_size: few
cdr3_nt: TGTGCCAGCAGCTTAGGTTTCCGGAACACTGAAGCTTTCTTT
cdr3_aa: CASSLGFRNTEAFF

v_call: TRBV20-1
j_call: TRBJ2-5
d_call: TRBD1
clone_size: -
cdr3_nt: TGCAGTGCAGCGGGTCGGGACAGGAGCCTCATCCAAGAGACCCAGTACTTC
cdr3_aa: CSAAGRDRSLIQETQYF

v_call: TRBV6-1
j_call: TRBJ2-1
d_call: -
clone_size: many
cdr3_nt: TGTGCCAGCACCGATCCCCCAGGGAAATTTAACAATGAGCAGTTCTTC
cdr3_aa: CASTDPPGKFNNEQFF

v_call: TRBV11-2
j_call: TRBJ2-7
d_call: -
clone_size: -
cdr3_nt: TGTGCCAGCAGCTTAGCAGTACATTCCTACGAGCAGTACTTC
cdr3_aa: CASSLAVHSYEQYF

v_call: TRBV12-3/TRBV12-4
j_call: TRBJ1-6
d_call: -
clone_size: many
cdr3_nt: TGTGCCAGCAGCCGAACAGGGATAGGATATAATTCACCCCTCCACTTT
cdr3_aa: CASSRTGIGYNSPLHF